These 28 T cell receptor beta chains originate from one sample sequenced in a study of T-cell reconstitution after alpha-beta-depleted transplantation in children. The authors prepared the TCRbeta library with unique molecular identifiers. TCRdb re-derived calls from the PCR reads in MiXCR, one entry per CDR3 protein. The table lists 250,000 to 350,000 distinct CDR3 sequences, around 25% of them singletons, with around 9.9% in the top ten. The specimen was PBMCs, mostly from graft donor cells, collected 180 days after TCRalphabeta/CD19-depleted stem cell transplant. The source of these receptors is a male patient younger than 18 who had a stem cell transplant for acute lymphoblastic leukemia, so the T cells may come from the graft donor.

J is TRBJ2-3 and V is TRBV2, with TRBD2 matching 12 bases. This CDR3 is built from 16 residues. V lost 5 bases to trimming and J lost 1 base; unmatched junction nucleotides: 4. CDR1 is SNHLY and CDR2 is FYNNEI in the germline V gene. CDR3 nucleotides: TGTGCCAGCAGTCCGACTAGCGGGAGACGCACAGATACGCAGTATTTT. This codes for CASSPTSGRRTDTQYF.

The gene calls are TRBV3-1 and TRBJ2-2, with TRBD2 matching over 9 bases. Unmatched junction bases numbered 4, after V lost 1 base and J lost 4 bases. CDR3 length: 16 amino acids. Germline V CDR1 and CDR2: LGHDT, YNNKEL (reference sequence). DNA for the CDR3: TGTGCCAGCAGCCAAGTCATAGCGGGAGTCACCGGGGAGCTGTTTTTT. Its protein product is CASSQVIAGVTGELFF.

The chain recombines TRBV29-1 with TRBJ1-2, with a tentative D call TRBD1 (5 bases). This CDR3 contains 13 residues. Germline CDR1 and CDR2: SQVTM and ANQGSEA. Trimming removed 7 bases at V and 2 bases at J, with 14 bases between. CDR3 residues: CSANQGSNYGYTF. DNA of the CDR3: TGCAGCGCCAACCAGGGTTCAAACTATGGCTACACCTTC. The variable domain in full, completed from reference TRBV29-1 and TRBJ1-2, reads SAVISQKPSRDICQRGTSLTIQCQVDSQVTMMFWYRQQPGQSLTLIATANQGSEATYESGFVIDKFPISRPNLTFSTLTVSNMSPEDSSIYLCSANQGSNYGYTFGSGTRLTVV.

The chain carries TRBV12-3 or TRBV12-4 and TRBJ2-3; TRBD1 is a possible D gene (5 bases). V was shortened by 6 bases and J by 2 bases, with 21 bases between the two germline ends. This CDR3 has 17 amino acids. Here the CDR3 reads CASSPGSDVGATDTQYF. The DNA of the CDR3 is TGTGCCAGCAGCCCCGGATCGGACGTTGGGGCCACAGATACGCAGTATTTT.

This clonotype turned up a few times. The chain carries TRBV5-1 and TRBJ1-1; tentatively, D is TRBD1 (5 bases). Germline CDR1 is SGHRS and CDR2 is YFSETQ. The CDR3 extends over 13 amino acids. V was pared by 2 bases and J by 8 bases, with 13 bases between. The CDR3 loop reads CASSFLGPAEAFF. Written as DNA, the CDR3 is TGCGCCAGCAGCTTCTTGGGGCCTGCGGAAGCTTTCTTT.

V is TRBV9 and J is TRBJ1-3, with a possible D match to TRBD1 (5 bases). The CDR3 has 14 residues. Trimming removed 4 bases at V and 2 bases at J, with 10 bases between. CDR1 SGDLS and CDR2 YYNGEE come from the germline V gene. As DNA, the CDR3 is TGTGCCAGCAGCCAGGCAGGGACTGGAAACACCATATATTTT. Protein: CASSQAGTGNTIYF.

This clonotype has just a few counts. This chain links TRBV3-1 with TRBJ2-4; possible D gene TRBD1, 7 bases. With 6 bases removed from V and 3 bases from J, the gap between germline ends came to 24 bases. The CDR3 covers 18 residues. CDR1 is LGHDT and CDR2 is YNNKEL in the germline V gene (reference sequence). Written as DNA, the CDR3 is TGTGCCAGCAGGGGGGTCCTGAGGCAGGGGGGCAGCAAAAACATTCAGTACTTC. It codes for CASRGVLRQGGSKNIQYF.

The sample holds a few counts of this clonotype. CDR3 protein: CASSIRTVLSEAFF. CDR3 nucleotides: TGTGCCAGCAGCATCCGGACCGTCCTCTCTGAAGCTTTCTTT. The rearrangement uses TRBV7-9 and TRBJ1-1; D remains ambiguous. V lost 5 bases, J lost 6 bases, and 16 bases lay in between. The CDR3 is 14 residues long. In germline, CDR1 is SEHNR, CDR2 FQNEAQ (reference sequence).

The count of this clonotype is one. The chain carries TRBV5-1 and TRBJ2-7; D may correspond to TRBD1 or TRBD2 (5 bases each). This CDR3 region has 13 residues. The V gene's germline CDR1 is SGHRS and CDR2 YFSETQ. Trimming removed 0 bases at V and 5 bases at J, with 9 bases between. The CDR3 protein is CASSLAGTHEQYF. DNA of the CDR3: TGCGCCAGCAGCTTGGCTGGGACCCACGAGCAGTACTTC.

This clonotype was seen a handful of times. The chain uses TRBV27 and TRBJ2-7; no firm D call. The V end lost 3 bases, the J end lost 5 bases, and 11 bases lay between the germline ends. Germline V gene sequence: CDR1 MNHEY, CDR2 SMNVEV (reference sequence). This CDR3 region has 13 residues. The CDR3 reads CASSFTGSDEQYF. The CDR3 DNA reads TGTGCCAGCAGTTTTACGGGTTCGGACGAGCAGTACTTC.

This clonotype came up many times. The chain joins TRBV5-1 to TRBJ2-7; no clear D gene. The CDR3 has 13 amino acids. Germline V gene data show CDR1 as SGHRS and CDR2 as YFSETQ. Trimming took off 0 bases at V and 2 bases at J, with 6 bases between the two ends. CDR3 sequence: CASSLGRAYEQYF. Here the CDR3 DNA reads TGCGCCAGCAGCTTGGGCAGAGCCTACGAGCAGTACTTC.

The rearrangement links TRBV28 to TRBJ2-5; TRBD1 aligns across 9 bases. This CDR3 has 11 residues. Germline V gene data show CDR1 as MDHEN and CDR2 as SYDVKM. V was clipped by 11 bases and J by 7 bases; unmatched bases: 5. The DNA for the CDR3 is TGTGCCGGACAGGGGAGAGGGACCCAGTACTTC. Residues: CAGQGRGTQYF.

The sample holds a few counts of this clonotype. The V gene is TRBV12-3 or TRBV12-4, the J gene TRBJ2-7; D ambiguous. The CDR3 contains 15 residues. The germline V and J ends were trimmed by 6 bases and 5 bases, with 20 bases remaining between them. The CDR3 protein is CASRFSGYPLDEQYF. The CDR3 DNA follows: TGTGCCAGCAGGTTTTCTGGGTACCCACTCGACGAGCAGTACTTC.

This clonotype was seen only a few times. This sequence joins TRBV5-1 and TRBJ2-2; 7 bases are a match to TRBD2. CDR3 length equals 14 residues. V dropped 7 bases and J dropped 7; count of bases not matched to a gene: 10. Germline V gene lookup returns CDR1 SGHRS and CDR2 YFSETQ. CDR3 sequence (DNA): TGCGCCAGCGGAAGGGGAGGGAAGGACGGGGAGCTGTTTTTT. Translation: CASGRGGKDGELFF.

The rearrangement uses TRBV15 and TRBJ2-1; a possible D gene is TRBD1 (6 bases). The germline CDR1 and CDR2 sequences are LNHNV and YYDKDF (reference sequence). Trimming stripped 4 bases from V and 8 bases from J, with 12 bases between. The CDR3 runs to 13 residues. The CDR3: CATSIRDIDEQFF. DNA of the CDR3: TGTGCCACCAGCATCCGGGACATCGATGAGCAGTTCTTC. Variable domain in full (rest from reference TRBV15 and TRBJ2-1): DAMVIQNPRYQVTQFGKPVTLSCSQTLNHNVMYWYQQKSSQAPKLLFHYYDKDFNNEADTPDNFQSRRPNTSFCFLDIRSPGLGDTAMYLCATSIRDIDEQFFGPGTRLTVL.

This clonotype was picked up a small number of times. A junction boundary mismatches the germline segment, possibly from a read error. The CDR3 region has the DNA TGCGCCAGCAGAGAGTCCTACACCGGGGAGCTGTTTTTT. It codes for CASRESYTGELFF. The chain combines TRBV10-2 with TRBJ2-2; unclear D gene. There are 13 residues in the CDR3. Germline lookup yields CDR1 WSHSY and CDR2 SAAADI.

This clonotype showed up many times. This rearrangement joins TRBV7-2 to TRBJ2-1; a weak D match, TRBD2 (5 bases). The germline gives CDR1 SGHTA, CDR2 FQGNSA. CDR3 length equals 15 residues. V gave up 1 base and J gave up 6 bases, with 13 bases separating them. The CDR3 DNA is TGTGCCAGCAGCTTAGTGCAAGTTCGGGGCAATGAGCAGTTCTTC. Encoded protein: CASSLVQVRGNEQFF.

A few counts support this clonotype. CDR3 bases: TGTGCCAGCTCATCTAGCGTTTACGAGCAGTACTTC. The encoded protein is CASSSSVYEQYF. The chain combines TRBV18 with TRBJ2-7; a weak D match, TRBD2 (6 bases). Trimming took off 5 bases at V and 4 bases at J, with 9 bases between the two ends. Germline CDR1 KGHSH, CDR2 LQKENI. The CDR3 has 12 amino acids.

The sample holds a few counts of this clonotype. The chain couples TRBV25-1 to TRBJ2-2; D is possibly TRBD1 (5 bases). V was trimmed by 1 base and J by 6 bases, leaving 15 bases between them. There are 16 residues in the CDR3. CDR1 is MGHDK, CDR2 SYGVNS, per germline. CDR3 sequence: CASSELGLGASGELFF. DNA for the CDR3: TGTGCCAGCAGTGAATTGGGGCTAGGCGCCTCCGGGGAGCTGTTTTTT.

The V and J genes are TRBV7-9 and TRBJ2-1, with 7 bases identical to TRBD2. With V trimmed by 1 base and J by 3 bases, 3 bases remained unmatched. This CDR3 has 15 residues. The germline V gene encodes CDR1 SEHNR and CDR2 FQNEAQ (reference sequence). Here the CDR3 DNA reads TGTGCCAGCAGCTTAGGGGGACTACTCTACAATGAGCAGTTCTTC. It translates to CASSLGGLLYNEQFF.

This clonotype was picked up a small number of times. V is TRBV20-1 and J is TRBJ2-1; 8 bases agree with TRBD1. V trimming: 2 bases; J trimming: 4 bases; junction bases outside the gene matches: 7. CDR3 size: 15 residues. Germline values: CDR1 DFQATT, CDR2 SNEGSKA (reference sequence). CDR3 amino acids: CSARLTGAFYNEQFF. Written as DNA, the CDR3 is TGCAGTGCTAGACTGACAGGGGCTTTTTACAATGAGCAGTTCTTC.

There are a few counts of this clonotype. The chain has TRBV5-1 and TRBJ2-5; D is undetermined. Per the germline V gene, CDR1 is SGHRS and CDR2 is YFSETQ. The V gene lost 0 bases and the J gene lost 4 bases, with 13 bases spanning the gap. The CDR3 is 15 residues long. DNA of the CDR3: TGCGCCAGCAGCTTGGTAGTTTCTAGAGGAGAGACCCAGTACTTC. This translates into CASSLVVSRGETQYF.

This clonotype turned up a few times. V usage is TRBV29-1 and J usage is TRBJ2-7; unclear D gene. Per germline, CDR1 SQVTM and CDR2 ANQGSEA. Trimming removed 5 bases at V and 1 base at J, with 0 bases between. The CDR3 runs to 9 residues. CDR3 bases: TGCAGCGTTTCCTACGAGCAGTACTTC. The encoded protein is CSVSYEQYF.

The sample holds a few counts of this clonotype. The chain couples TRBV12-3 or TRBV12-4 to TRBJ2-4, with no clear D. The CDR3 contains 13 residues. Trimming stripped 3 bases from V and 7 bases from J, with 10 bases between. The CDR3 loop is CASSFNRLNIQYF. In nucleotides, the CDR3 is TGTGCCAGCAGTTTTAACAGACTTAACATTCAGTACTTC.

The V call is TRBV5-1, the J call TRBJ2-7; TRBD2 agrees at 8 bases. The CDR3 contains 15 residues. The junction had 8 bases not matched to a gene; V was cut back by 1 base and J by 5 bases. The germline CDR1 and CDR2 sequences are SGHRS and YFSETQ. The CDR3: CASSLSAGLVHEQYF. The CDR3 DNA reads as TGCGCCAGCAGCTTGAGCGCGGGACTAGTCCACGAGCAGTACTTC.

The table lists this clonotype with a few counts. This sequence joins TRBV27 and TRBJ2-3; perhaps TRBD2 as D (6 bases). V lost 11 bases, J lost 8 bases, and 23 bases lay in between. The CDR3 spans 14 residues. CDR1 is MNHEY and CDR2 is SMNVEV in the germline V gene (reference sequence). As DNA, the CDR3 is TGTGCCCCCTGGGAGACTAGTACAAACAGTACGCAGTATTTT. Protein: CAPWETSTNSTQYF.

In its sample, this clonotype was seen a few times. The chain carries TRBV5-1 and TRBJ1-1, with TRBD1 as a possible D gene (5 bases). V dropped 0 bases and J dropped 4 bases, with 10 bases sitting between them. The germline CDR1 and CDR2 sequences are SGHRS and YFSETQ. The CDR3 loop spans 14 amino acids. CDR3 DNA: TGCGCCAGCAGCTTGGCCGACAGCCGCACTGAAGCTTTCTTT. This gives the protein CASSLADSRTEAFF.

This clonotype was observed once. The V gene is TRBV20-1, the J gene TRBJ2-4, with 7 positions matching TRBD1. CDR1 and CDR2 (germline): DFQATT, SNEGSKA (reference sequence). The CDR3 is 15 amino acids. Trimming cost V 3 bases and J 0 bases; bases outside gene matches: 5. CDR3 coding DNA: TGCAGTGCTAGGAGCCAGGGGGAAGCCAAAAACATTCAGTACTTC. Translation gives CSARSQGEAKNIQYF.